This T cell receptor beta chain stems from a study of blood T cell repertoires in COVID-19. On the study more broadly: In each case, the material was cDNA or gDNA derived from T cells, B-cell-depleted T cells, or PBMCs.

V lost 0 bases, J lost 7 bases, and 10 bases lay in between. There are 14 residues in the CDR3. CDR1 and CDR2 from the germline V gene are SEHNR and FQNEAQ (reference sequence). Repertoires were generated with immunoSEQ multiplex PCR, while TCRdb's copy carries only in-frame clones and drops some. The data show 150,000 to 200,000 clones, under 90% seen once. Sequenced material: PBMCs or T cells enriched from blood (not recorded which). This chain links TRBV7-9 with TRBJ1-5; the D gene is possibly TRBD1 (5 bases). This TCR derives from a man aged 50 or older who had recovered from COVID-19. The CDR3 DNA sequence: TGTGCCAGCAGCTTAGCAGGGGTAGGCCAGCCCCAGCATTTT. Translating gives CASSLAGVGQPQHF.